Listed below are T cell receptor beta chains from one sample, sequenced in a study of blood T cells in healthy people across ages. Each CDR3 protein is one row after TCRdb ran MiXCR on the 5' RACE reads. The table records 600,000 to 800,000 distinct CDR3 sequences, around 21% of them present only once. The specimen was blood. The origin of the receptors is an older man in good health. The CDR3 runs from the conserved cysteine through the conserved F or W. D genes are given only for firm matches. The size of a clone is reported for some rows only, either as once, few or many, or as a class for expanded clones.

cdr3_aa cdr3_nt d_call clone_size j_call v_call cdr3_length
CASSGGPMGDTQYF TGTGCCAGCAGTGGCGGCCCGATGGGAGATACGCAGTATTTT NA NA TRBJ2-3 TRBV28 14
CASSYSTGVTGELFF TGTGCCAGCAGTTACTCAACAGGGGTCACCGGGGAGCTGTTTTTT TRBD1 many TRBJ2-2 TRBV6-5 15
CASVVRGLSTDTQYF TGTGCCAGTGTGGTCAGGGGGCTTAGCACAGATACGCAGTATTTT TRBD1 NA TRBJ2-3 TRBV19 15
CASSLAGQNRQQYF TGTGCCAGCAGTTTAGCGGGACAGAATCGCCAGCAGTACTTC TRBD1 few TRBJ2-5 TRBV12-3/TRBV12-4 14
CASSLVGDRGRYEQYF TGTGCCAGCAGCTTAGTTGGGGACAGGGGGCGCTACGAGCAGTACTTC TRBD1 NA TRBJ2-7 TRBV7-9 16
CASSEGRGAGTF TGTGCCAGCAGTGAAGGTAGGGGAGCCGGAACCTTC NA NA TRBJ1-2 TRBV6-1 12
CAWSTLTGTSETQYF TGTGCCTGGAGTACATTAACCGGGACTAGCGAAACCCAGTACTTC TRBD2 NA TRBJ2-5 TRBV30 15
CASSFGSTYYQNIQYF TGTGCCAGCAGTTTTGGGAGTACGTATTACCAAAACATTCAGTACTTC NA NA TRBJ2-4 TRBV28 16
CASSSGQGDIQYF TGTGCCAGCAGCTCGGGACAGGGGGACATTCAGTACTTC TRBD1 NA TRBJ2-4 TRBV7-2 13
CASRPGQGNTIYF TGCGCCAGCAGACCGGGACAGGGAAACACCATATATTTT TRBD1 many TRBJ1-3 TRBV5-1 13
CASDSGTTYEQYF TGTGCCAGCGATAGCGGGACAACCTACGAGCAGTACTTC TRBD2 NA TRBJ2-7 TRBV28 13
CASSSLGDNQPQHF TGTGCCAGCAGTAGTCTGGGCGACAATCAGCCCCAGCATTTT NA many TRBJ1-5 TRBV12-3/TRBV12-4 14
CASRAGRSSGANVLTF TGTGCCAGCAGGGCGGGCCGTAGCTCTGGGGCCAACGTCCTGACTTTC NA NA TRBJ2-6 TRBV2 16
CSAPFSGSGFEQYF TGCAGTGCCCCTTTTAGCGGGAGTGGCTTCGAGCAGTACTTC TRBD2 NA TRBJ2-7 TRBV20-1 14
CSVAAGTSSYEQYF TGCAGCGTTGCAGCCGGGACTTCCTCCTACGAGCAGTACTTC NA few TRBJ2-7 TRBV29-1 14
CASSQLGLAGLETQYF TGCGCCAGCAGCCAATTAGGACTAGCGGGATTGGAGACCCAGTACTTC TRBD2 many TRBJ2-5 TRBV4-1 16
CASSSGTRMNSPLHF TGTGCCAGCAGCTCCGGGACACGGATGAATTCACCCCTCCACTTT NA once TRBJ1-6 TRBV7-9 15
CASSSQYNTEAFF TGTGCCAGCAGCTCCCAATATAACACTGAAGCTTTCTTT NA NA TRBJ1-1 TRBV6-6 13
CASSERGYEQFF TGTGCCAGCAGTGAACGGGGGTATGAGCAGTTCTTC NA NA TRBJ2-1 TRBV25-1 12
CASSQAGQDYEQYF TGTGCCAGCAGCCAAGCGGGACAGGATTACGAGCAGTACTTC TRBD1 NA TRBJ2-7 TRBV3-1 14
CSASGGIGLETQYF TGCAGTGCTAGCGGCGGGATAGGATTAGAGACCCAGTACTTC NA NA TRBJ2-5 TRBV20-1 14
CSAWDNYEQYF TGCAGCGCCTGGGACAACTACGAGCAGTACTTC NA many TRBJ2-7 TRBV29-1 11
CASSLGRHHQPQHF TGTGCCAGCAGTCTCGGACGACACCATCAGCCCCAGCATTTT NA NA TRBJ1-5 TRBV28 14
CASSQVYASYEQHF TGTGCCAGCAGCCAAGTTTATGCCTCCTACGAGCAGCACTTC NA NA TRBJ2-7 TRBV3-1 14
CASSPHARRVSSYNEQFF TGTGCCAGCAGCCCTCATGCAAGGCGGGTGAGCTCCTACAATGAGCAGTTCTTC NA many TRBJ2-1 TRBV7-3 18
CSARVPPGYQETQYF TGCAGTGCTAGAGTGCCCCCAGGGTACCAAGAGACCCAGTACTTC NA NA TRBJ2-5 TRBV20-1 15
CASSPSGGLAKNIQYF TGTGCCAGCAGCCCATCAGGGGGACTAGCCAAAAACATTCAGTACTTC NA many TRBJ2-4 TRBV28 16
CASSKPGRGSYEQYF TGTGCCAGCAGTAAACCGGGACGGGGTTCCTACGAGCAGTACTTC NA NA TRBJ2-7 TRBV28 15
CASSPDRGAYNEQFF TGTGCCAGCAGCCCGGACAGGGGAGCCTACAATGAGCAGTTCTTC TRBD1 many TRBJ2-1 TRBV12-3/TRBV12-4 15
CAISESWYEQYF TGTGCCATCAGTGAGTCTTGGTACGAGCAGTACTTC NA NA TRBJ2-7 TRBV10-3 12
CASSGTVTQYF TGTGCCAGCAGTGGGACGGTGACCCAGTACTTC NA NA TRBJ2-5 TRBV2 11
CSVDLTGGTEAFF TGCAGCGTTGACTTGACAGGGGGCACTGAAGCTTTCTTT TRBD1 NA TRBJ1-1 TRBV29-1 13
CASSRNGGASTDTQYF TGTGCCAGCAGCCGAAACGGGGGGGCTAGCACAGATACGCAGTATTTT TRBD2 few TRBJ2-3 TRBV7-2 16
CASSTGLVGPETQYF TGTGCCAGCAGCACCGGACTAGTTGGGCCAGAGACCCAGTACTTC TRBD2 NA TRBJ2-5 TRBV7-2 15
CASSRAGGADTGELFF TGCGCCAGCAGTCGCGCAGGGGGCGCGGACACCGGGGAGCTGTTTTTT TRBD1 NA TRBJ2-2 TRBV10-1 16